These T cell receptor beta chains were read from a single sample in a study of CD8 T cells in ankylosing spondylitis. TCRdb re-called the 5' RACE reads with MiXCR, one entry per CDR3 protein. This table holds fewer than 400,000 distinct CDR3 sequences, under 8.5% found once. Input material: blood, either unsorted or a sorted T cell fraction (not recorded which). The receptor source for this set is a male donor with ankylosing spondylitis. The CDR3 runs from the conserved cysteine through the conserved F or W. A D gene is named only where the DNA matches it firmly. Expanded clones get a size class; other rows say once, few or many, or leave the size out.

few,TRBV12-3/TRBV12-4,TRBJ1-1,TRBD1,TGTGCCAGCCTGACAGGGGGACTCACTGAAGCTTTCTTT,CASLTGGLTEAFF
many,TRBV29-1,TRBJ2-7,-,TGCAGCGTTGTTCATGGTATCCACGAGCAGTACTTC,CSVVHGIHEQYF
-,TRBV5-5,TRBJ1-1,-,TGTGCCAGCAGCTGGATGGAGGACACTGAAGCTTTCTTT,CASSWMEDTEAFF
many,TRBV27,TRBJ2-2,TRBD2,TGTGCCAGCAGACCAGCGGGAGGGCCTGGCGGGGAGCTGTTTTTT,CASRPAGGPGGELFF
many,TRBV20-1,TRBJ2-7,TRBD1,TGCAGTGCTTTCAGGGGCCAGGGGGCTTACGAGCAGTACTTC,CSAFRGQGAYEQYF
-,TRBV5-1,TRBJ2-2,-,TGCGCCAGCAGCTTCCACGGTCCCGCGAACACCGGGGAGCTGTTTTTT,CASSFHGPANTGELFF
few,TRBV20-1,TRBJ1-5,TRBD1,TGCAGTGCTATGGGACAGGGGAAGAATCAGCCCCAGCATTTT,CSAMGQGKNQPQHF
few,TRBV29-1,TRBJ2-3,-,TGCAGCGTTGAACTTCCCAGCCAGGGGAATACGCAGTATTTT,CSVELPSQGNTQYF
-,TRBV27,TRBJ1-2,-,TGTGCCAGCAGTTTGGTGGGCAGCTATGGCTACACCTTC,CASSLVGSYGYTF
few,TRBV7-9,TRBJ1-4,-,TGTGCCAGCCAAAAGGGTAATGAAAAACTGTTTTTT,CASQKGNEKLFF
many,TRBV6-2/TRBV6-3,TRBJ2-3,TRBD2,TGTGCCACAAAGCGGGAGACTAGCACAGATACGCAGTATTTT,CATKRETSTDTQYF
few,TRBV5-1,TRBJ2-7,TRBD1,TGCGCCAGCAGCTCCACCCGGGACAGGGGTGTCTACGAGCAGTACTTC,CASSSTRDRGVYEQYF
-,TRBV28,TRBJ2-7,TRBD2,TGTGCCAGCAGGCCTCCGGGACTAGCGGGATCCTACGAGCAGTACTTC,CASRPPGLAGSYEQYF
few,TRBV7-2,TRBJ2-1,-,TGTGCCAGCATGGGAAGCTCCTACAATGAGCAGTTCTTC,CASMGSSYNEQFF
few,TRBV10-3,TRBJ2-5,-,TGTGCCATCAGTGTGTCGGGAGAGACCCAGTACTTC,CAISVSGETQYF
few,TRBV28,TRBJ1-5,-,TGTGCCAGCAGTTTGTTGGTGTGGACGAATCAGCCCCAGCATTTT,CASSLLVWTNQPQHF
few,TRBV4-1,TRBJ1-6,-,TGCGCCAGCAGCCAGGCGGCCTCACCCCTCCACTTT,CASSQAASPLHF
few,TRBV4-3,TRBJ2-7,-,TGCGCCAGCAGCCAAGACAGGGCTGCCGACCTCTCCTACGAGCAGTACTTC,CASSQDRAADLSYEQYF
few,TRBV5-1,TRBJ2-5,TRBD1,TGCGCCAGCAGCGTGACCGGGACAGGGGGCTCTGAGACCCAGTACTTC,CASSVTGTGGSETQYF
-,TRBV7-7,TRBJ2-3,-,TGTGCTAGCAGCCCGGTTGGGGGTGACGCAGATACGCAGTATTTT,CASSPVGGDADTQYF
few,TRBV4-1,TRBJ2-7,-,TGCGCCAGCAGCCAAGATGGATACAGCTACGAGCAGTACTTC,CASSQDGYSYEQYF
-,TRBV29-1,TRBJ2-1,TRBD1,TGCAGCGCCCGGGACAGGCCCTACAATGAGCAGTTCTTC,CSARDRPYNEQFF
-,TRBV24-1,TRBJ2-1,TRBD2,TGTGCCACCAGTGACTCAGGACTAGCGGGAAACAATGAGCAGTTCTTC,CATSDSGLAGNNEQFF
few,TRBV12-3/TRBV12-4,TRBJ1-1,-,TGTGCCAGCAGTTTCTCGGTGGCGGGCACTGAAGCTTTCTTT,CASSFSVAGTEAFF
few,TRBV9,TRBJ2-1,-,TGTGCCAGCAGCGGGCCGCTCGGCAATGAGCAGTTCTTC,CASSGPLGNEQFF
-,TRBV7-9,TRBJ2-1,TRBD2,TGTGCCAGCAGCTTAGGAGGACTAGCGGGAGGGAACAATGAGCAGTTCTTC,CASSLGGLAGGNNEQFF
-,TRBV7-2,TRBJ2-1,TRBD2,TGTGCCAGCAGCTTGGGACTAGCGGGAGAGTATGAGCAGTTCTTC,CASSLGLAGEYEQFF
few,TRBV27,TRBJ1-1,-,TGTGCCAGCAGTTTATCAGGGGGGAATAGGAACACTGAAGCTTTCTTT,CASSLSGGNRNTEAFF
-,TRBV5-1,TRBJ2-1,TRBD2,TGCGTCAGCAGCTTTTGGCCTCCGTCCAGCGGGAGTATAGATGAGCAGTTCTTC,CVSSFWPPSSGSIDEQFF
-,TRBV20-1,TRBJ1-2,TRBD1,TGCAGTGCTGAAGCTGGACAGGGGGCGGCGGATGGCTACACCTTC,CSAEAGQGAADGYTF
-,TRBV4-3,TRBJ2-7,-,TGCGCCAGCAGCCAACGTCTGACAGTCCCCTACGAGCATTACTTC,CASSQRLTVPYEHYF
-,TRBV20-1,TRBJ2-7,TRBD2,TGCAGTGCTAGGATGGGGACTAGCGTTCAATACGAGCAGTACTTC,CSARMGTSVQYEQYF
-,TRBV19,TRBJ2-1,-,TGTGCCAGTAGTATAGCTGGTGGGAATCCGTTCCAGACCTACAATGAGCAGTTCTTC,CASSIAGGNPFQTYNEQFF
few,TRBV20-1,TRBJ2-6,-,TGCAGTGCAACAGGGTTAGGGGCCAACGTCCTGACTTTC,CSATGLGANVLTF
-,TRBV20-1,TRBJ1-1,-,TGCAGTGCTAGAGACCCCACGACGGGGGTGAACACTGAAGCTTTCTTT,CSARDPTTGVNTEAFF